This T cell receptor beta chain was found in a study of blood T cells in healthy people across ages. Study-level points and caveats: Long-lived donors had more naive CD4+ cells and higher diversity than aged donors. It was not possible, with unsorted PBMCs, to conclusively compare naive and antigen-experienced cells.

As regards this clonotype: Its target is unknown.

The CDR3 length is 16 residues. The V and J ends lost 5 bases and 0 bases respectively, with 17 bases between them. The use of a sample-barcoded 5' primer and a J-beta primer mix characterized a second PCR of roughly 6 to 11 cycles. Each CDR3 protein gets one entry after TCRdb re-called the 5' RACE reads with MiXCR. The profile covers 550,000 to 800,000 distinct CDR3 sequences, with about 34% appearing a single time and approximately 15% taken by the ten largest. The sequencing sample was made of blood. This sequence originates from a woman aged 80 or over in good health. This sequence joins TRBV12-3 or TRBV12-4 and TRBJ2-7; D is unresolved. CDR3 bases: TGTGCCAGCAGTCCGCGTCTGCGACAAATCTCCTACGAGCAGTACTTC. This translates into CASSPRLRQISYEQYF.